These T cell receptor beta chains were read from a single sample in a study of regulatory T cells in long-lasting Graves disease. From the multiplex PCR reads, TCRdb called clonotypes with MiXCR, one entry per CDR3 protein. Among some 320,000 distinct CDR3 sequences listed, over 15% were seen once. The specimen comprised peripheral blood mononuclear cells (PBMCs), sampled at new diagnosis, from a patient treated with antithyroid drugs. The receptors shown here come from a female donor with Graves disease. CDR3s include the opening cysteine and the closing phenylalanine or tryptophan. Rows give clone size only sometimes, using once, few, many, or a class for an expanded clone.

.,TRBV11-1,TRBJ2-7,CASSSVDRDYEQYF
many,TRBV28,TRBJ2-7,CASSGTPSYEQYF
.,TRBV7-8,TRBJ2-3,CASSLWGYGDTQYF
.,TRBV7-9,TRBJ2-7,CASSSSGGGEQYF
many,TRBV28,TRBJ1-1,CASKVLGTEAFF
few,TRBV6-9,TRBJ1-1,CASSYFGQGNTEAFF
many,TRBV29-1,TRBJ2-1,CSVEGGASREQFF
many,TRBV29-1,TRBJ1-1,CSVGQGGTEAFF
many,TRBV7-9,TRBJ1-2,CASSLVADSYGYTF
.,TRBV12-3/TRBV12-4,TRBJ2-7,CASSPMDEQYF
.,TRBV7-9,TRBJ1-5,CASSRGEGPQHF
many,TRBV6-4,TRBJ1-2,CASSVDRNTRDGYTF
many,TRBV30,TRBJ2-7,CAWGRDEQYF
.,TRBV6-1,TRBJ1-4,CASSKALRGEKLFF
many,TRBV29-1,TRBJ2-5,CSVEGVRTGETQYF
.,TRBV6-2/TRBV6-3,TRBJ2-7,CASTPDGFYEQYF